The 4 T cell receptor beta chains in this list originate from one sample, sequenced in a study of identical twins. TCRdb recomputed calls from the 5' RACE reads with MiXCR, one row per CDR3 protein. The sample comprises roughly 290,000 distinct CDR3 sequences, around 9.7% of which are singletons, and approximately 6.6% rests with the top ten. This sample was also put to use in a study of yellow fever vaccine responses in identical twins.

Material for sequencing was CD8+ T cells sorted from blood. These receptor sequences come from a woman aged 18-35 years in good health.

This clonotype was counted many times. The chain has TRBV14 and TRBJ2-5, with D tentatively TRBD2 (5 bases). V shed 1 base and J shed 3 bases, with 6 bases lying between them. CDR3 length equals 13 residues. Germline CDR1 is SGHDN and CDR2 is FVKESK. Here the CDR3 reads CASSQAGKETQYF. In DNA form, the CDR3 reads TGTGCCAGCAGCCAAGCGGGGAAAGAGACCCAGTACTTC. Using reference TRBV14 and TRBJ2-5 for the parts outside the CDR3, the full variable domain is EAGVTQFPSHSVIEKGQTVTLRCDPISGHDNLYWYRRVMGKEIKFLLHFVKESKQDESGMPNNRFLAERTGGTYSTLKVQPAELEDSGVYFCASSQAGKETQYFGPGTRLLVL.

This clonotype was seen at least ten times. The chain employs TRBV4-3 and TRBJ1-5, with a tentative D call TRBD1 (5 bases). CDR1 and CDR2 (germline): LGHNA, YSLEER. CDR3 length equals 15 residues. Trimming removed 0 bases from V and 5 bases from J, with 11 bases in between. CDR3 loop: CASSQDMGDDQPQHF. The CDR3, as DNA: TGCGCCAGCAGCCAAGATATGGGGGACGATCAGCCCCAGCATTTT.

The chain carries TRBV7-2 and TRBJ2-7; 8 positions agree with TRBD1. Germline CDR1 is SGHTA and CDR2 is FQGNSA. The CDR3 is made up of 16 amino acids. The V gene end was trimmed by 5 bases and the J gene end by 2 bases; junction bases not matched to a gene: 11. CDR3 residues: CASSGATGQGTYEQYF. The CDR3, as DNA: TGTGCCAGCAGCGGGGCAACTGGACAGGGCACCTACGAGCAGTACTTC.

This clonotype showed up just a few times. The rearrangement links TRBV15 to TRBJ2-1, with D perhaps TRBD1 or TRBD2 (5 bases each). The CDR3 has 16 residues. The germline V gene encodes CDR1 LNHNV and CDR2 YYDKDF (reference sequence). Trimming stripped 0 bases from V and 3 bases from J, with 12 bases between. The CDR3 is CATSRDNGADYNEQFF. The CDR3 bases are TGTGCCACCAGCAGAGATAACGGGGCAGACTACAATGAGCAGTTCTTC.